Each of the 28 T cell receptor beta chains below was sequenced from the same sample in a study of cytomegalovirus exposure and HLA in healthy donors. Only in-frame clones appear in the TCRdb table, and some are missing; sequencing was by immunoSEQ multiplex PCR. The sample lists over 100,000 clones; 80% to 90% were seen once. Sample: PBMCs. These receptors all stem from a woman younger than 30 in good health and CMV-seronegative.

This clone was observed a few times. V and J are TRBV5-4 and TRBJ2-7; 13 nucleotides match TRBD2. V was clipped by 4 bases and J by 4 bases; unmatched bases: 5. The CDR3 length is 15 residues. Germline assignment: CDR1 SGHNT and CDR2 YYREEE (reference sequence). CDR3 DNA sequence: TGTGCCAGCAGCCGGACTAGCGGGGGTTATTACGAGCAGTACTTC. Its protein product is CASSRTSGGYYEQYF. Combining the CDR3 with reference TRBV5-4 and TRBJ2-7 gives the whole variable domain ETGVTQSPTHLIKTRGQQVTLRCSSQSGHNTVSWYQQALGQGPQFIFQYYREEENGRGNFPPRFSGLQFPNYSSELNVNALELDDSALYLCASSRTSGGYYEQYFGPGTRLTVT.

The rearrangement uses TRBV6-5 and TRBJ1-1; D remains unclear. Trimming left V 0 bases short and J 0 bases short, with 8 bases between. Germline V lookup: CDR1 MNHEY, CDR2 SVGAGI. The CDR3 runs to 15 residues. As DNA, the CDR3 is TGTGCCAGCAGTTACTCGAGTACGGTGAACACTGAAGCTTTCTTT. Protein product: CASSYSSTVNTEAFF.

The chain has TRBV10-1 and TRBJ1-1; D ambiguous. CDR3 size: 14 residues. Germline values: CDR1 WNHNN, CDR2 SYGVQD (reference sequence). V shed 4 bases and J shed 2 bases, with 11 bases lying between them. The CDR3 DNA follows: TGCGCCAGCAGTGGGAGGAACCCCAACACTGAAGCTTTCTTT. Protein product: CASSGRNPNTEAFF.

This clone was found a few times. The chain joins TRBV10-3 to TRBJ1-2, with 8 bases identical to TRBD1. The CDR3 loop spans 16 amino acids. Per germline, CDR1 ENHRY and CDR2 SYGVKD. After removal of 6 bases from V and 4 bases from J, the junction contained 13 bases not matched to a gene. CDR3 loop: CAIRGTGLREGYGYTF. CDR3 sequence (DNA): TGTGCCATCAGGGGGACAGGATTAAGGGAAGGCTATGGCTACACCTTC.

The chain has TRBV10-2 and TRBJ1-2; D is uncertain. Germline-derived CDR1 and CDR2 are WSHSY and SAAADI. V lost 7 bases and J 3 bases, leaving 15 bases between the germline ends. This CDR3 contains 14 residues. The CDR3 reads CASKYGAADYGYTF. In nucleotides, the CDR3 is TGCGCCAGCAAATATGGCGCGGCCGACTATGGCTACACCTTC.

V is TRBV5-1 and J is TRBJ1-4, with 8 bases matching TRBD1. Trimming at V came to 6 bases and at J to 7 bases, leaving 5 bases not matched to a gene. This CDR3 region has 13 residues. From germline, CDR1 is SGHRS and CDR2 YFSETQ. CDR3 loop: CASTETGAEKLFF. The CDR3 DNA is TGCGCCAGCACAGAGACAGGGGCTGAAAAACTGTTTTTT.

This chain joins TRBV28 and TRBJ1-2; D is perhaps TRBD1 (5 bases). V was cut by 9 bases and J by 3 bases, with 26 bases left in between. Germline CDR1 and CDR2: MDHEN and SYDVKM. CDR3 length equals 17 residues. This CDR3 is CARSRPPRITGHYGYTF. CDR3 coding DNA: TGTGCCAGATCGCGCCCCCCTAGGATTACAGGCCACTATGGCTACACCTTC.

The rearrangement uses TRBV29-1 and TRBJ1-1; possibly TRBD1 for D (5 bases). This CDR3 has 15 amino acids. Germline CDR1 reads SQVTM; CDR2 reads ANQGSEA. V was pared by 7 bases and J by 1 base, with 19 bases between. Here the CDR3 DNA reads TGCAGCGGTAGGGGTAATTCAGGGCAGAACACTGAAGCTTTCTTT. Translated: CSGRGNSGQNTEAFF.

V is TRBV9 and J is TRBJ2-2; TRBD1 aligns across 8 bases. The J segment lost 4 bases and the V segment lost 4 bases, leaving 12 bases of the junction unmatched. The CDR3 runs 17 residues. The germline V gene has CDR1 SGDLS and CDR2 YYNGEE. The CDR3 DNA reads TGTGCCAGCAGCTGGACAGGGTCTTTATCGGGCACCGGGGAGCTGTTTTTT. Translated, it gives CASSWTGSLSGTGELFF.

The genes are TRBV7-9 and TRBJ1-2, with 10 bases matching TRBD1. Germline CDR1 is SEHNR and CDR2 is FQNEAQ (reference sequence). CDR3 length: 15 residues. The ends lost 5 bases at V and 4 bases at J; junction bases unmatched: 7. This chain's CDR3 is CASSGRDRGLYGYTF. The CDR3 coding sequence is TGTGCCAGCAGCGGGCGGGACAGGGGACTCTATGGCTACACCTTC.

The chain joins TRBV6-1 to TRBJ1-1; D gene uncertain. The CDR3 runs 14 residues. V dropped 3 bases and J dropped 6 bases, with 14 bases sitting between them. CDR1 and CDR2 (germline): MNHNS, SASEGT. The CDR3 sequence: CASSEWWRPSEAFF. CDR3 nucleotide sequence: TGTGCCAGCAGTGAGTGGTGGAGGCCCTCTGAAGCTTTCTTT.

The chain combines TRBV7-9 with TRBJ1-4; a weak D match, TRBD1 (5 bases). The V and J ends lost 3 bases and 6 bases respectively, with 11 bases between them. CDR1 and CDR2 from the germline V gene are SEHNR and FQNEAQ (reference sequence). The CDR3 consists of 14 residues. The CDR3 sequence: CASSLMETDEKLFF. The CDR3 DNA is TGTGCCAGCAGCTTGATGGAGACAGATGAAAAACTGTTTTTT.

The J gene is TRBJ2-5, the V gene TRBV6-1; 9 bases agree with TRBD1. The closer fit of TRBJ2-7 to the DNA end suggests the J call may be wrong. The CDR3 sequence is 15 residues long. Germline CDR1 reads MNHNS; CDR2 reads SASEGT. CDR3 in amino acids: CASREPGQGLDEQYF. DNA for the CDR3: TGTGCCAGCAGGGAACCGGGACAGGGTCTAGACGAGCAGTACTTC.

Remarks on this clone: This sample includes further DNA sequences coding for the same CDR3. The V gene is TRBV29-1, the J gene TRBJ1-1; 8 bases are a match to TRBD1. The CDR3 sequence is 14 residues long. V was clipped by 3 bases and J by 10 bases; unmatched bases: 13. Germline V gene sequence: CDR1 SQVTM, CDR2 ANQGSEA. The CDR3 coding sequence is TGCAGCGTTGAGGGGGGTGACCAGGGGGCAGGAGCTTTCTTT. Translation gives CSVEGGDQGAGAFF.

The chain uses TRBV18 and TRBJ1-5; tentatively, D is TRBD1 (6 bases). The CDR3 extends over 13 amino acids. The V gene lost 3 bases and the J gene lost 4 bases, with 7 bases spanning the gap. The V gene's germline CDR1 is KGHSH and CDR2 LQKENI. The CDR3 nucleotides read TGTGCCAGCTCACCGGGGACAAATCAGCCCCAGCATTTT. Translating gives CASSPGTNQPQHF.

The rearrangement joins TRBV9 to TRBJ2-5, with 8 nucleotides matching TRBD1. Germline CDR1 is SGDLS and CDR2 is YYNGEE. Germline trimming cut 3 bases from V and 5 bases from J; bases unmatched to any gene: 6. The CDR3 consists of 14 residues. The CDR3 region has the DNA TGTGCCAGCAGCGCATCAGGGGGCAGGGAGACCCAGTACTTC. The encoded protein is CASSASGGRETQYF.

V usage is TRBV28 and J usage is TRBJ2-7, with 7 positions matching TRBD2. Trimming cost V 5 bases and J 2 bases; bases outside gene matches: 3. CDR3 length equals 13 residues. Germline V gives CDR1 MDHEN, CDR2 SYDVKM. DNA for the CDR3: TGTGCCAGCAGTAGCGGGGTGGCCTACGAGCAGTACTTC. Translation gives CASSSGVAYEQYF. Complete variable domain (other parts from reference TRBV28 and TRBJ2-7): DVKVTQSSRYLVKRTGEKVFLECVQDMDHENMFWYRQDPGLGLRLIYFSYDVKMKEKGDIPEGYSVSREKKERFSLILESASTNQTSMYLCASSSGVAYEQYFGPGTRLTVT.

The chain uses TRBV11-2 and TRBJ1-2; D unclear. The CDR3 is made up of 15 amino acids. Per the germline V gene, CDR1 is SGHAT and CDR2 is FQNNGV. V was trimmed by 3 bases and J by 7 bases, leaving 18 bases between them. The CDR3 loop is CASSFRLTPLLGYTF. The DNA of the CDR3 is TGTGCCAGCAGCTTTAGGTTGACTCCCCTCCTTGGCTACACCTTC. The variable domain in full, completed from reference TRBV11-2 and TRBJ1-2, reads EAGVAQSPRYKIIEKRQSVAFWCNPISGHATLYWYQQILGQGPKLLIQFQNNGVVDDSQLPKDRFSAERLKGVDSTLKIQPAKLEDSAVYLCASSFRLTPLLGYTFGSGTRLTVV.

This clone was picked up one time. The chain employs TRBV16 and TRBJ2-5, with D maybe TRBD2 (6 bases). Germline V gene sequence: CDR1 KGHSY, CDR2 FQNENV. The ends were cut back, 1 base at V and 0 bases at J, with 12 bases in the middle. The CDR3 covers 16 residues. The DNA of the CDR3 is TGTGCCAGCAGCCAATATGTTGGGGACTACCAAGAGACCCAGTACTTC. Translated: CASSQYVGDYQETQYF.

The chain recombines TRBV5-4 with TRBJ1-6, with 8 bases matching TRBD1. V shed 4 bases, J shed 10 bases, and the junction held 10 bases outside the gene matches. The CDR3 has 15 residues. The germline V gene has CDR1 SGHNT and CDR2 YYREEE (reference sequence). CDR3 in amino acids: CASSLTQGARSPLHF. CDR3 bases: TGTGCCAGCAGCCTGACCCAGGGGGCAAGATCACCCCTCCACTTT.

V is TRBV6-1 and J is TRBJ1-5; D perhaps matches TRBD1 (6 bases). Per the germline V gene, CDR1 is MNHNS and CDR2 is SASEGT. There are 15 residues in the CDR3. Trimming removed 8 bases at V and 4 bases at J, with 18 bases between. CDR3 bases: TGTGCCAGCGACAAAGATGTGGACAGTAATCAGCCCCAGCATTTT. Its protein is CASDKDVDSNQPQHF.

This rearrangement joins TRBV2 to TRBJ2-7; tentatively, D is TRBD1 (6 bases). V was pared by 6 bases and J by 4 bases, with 16 bases between. The CDR3 extends over 14 amino acids. From germline, CDR1 is SNHLY and CDR2 FYNNEI. The CDR3 DNA is TGTGCCAGCAGCGCCTTGGGACACCCTTACGAGCAGTACTTC. Translating gives CASSALGHPYEQYF.

V gene TRBV5-1 combines with J gene TRBJ1-1; possible D gene TRBD1, 6 bases. This CDR3 comprises 16 residues. CDR1 is SGHRS, CDR2 YFSETQ, per germline. V lost 0 bases, J lost 0 bases, and 12 bases lay in between. In DNA form, the CDR3 reads TGCGCCAGCAGCTTGGTTGGGGGCGGAATGAACACTGAAGCTTTCTTT. Its protein is CASSLVGGGMNTEAFF.

The genes are TRBV7-3 and TRBJ1-2, with 8 nucleotides matching TRBD1. Germline-derived CDR1 and CDR2 are SGHTA and FQGTGA. The ends lost 1 base at V and 2 bases at J; junction bases unmatched: 3. The CDR3 covers 15 residues. The DNA for the CDR3 is TGTGCCAGCAGCTTAAGCCCAGGGGGCAACTATGGCTACACCTTC. Protein product: CASSLSPGGNYGYTF.

The V gene is TRBV5-1, the J gene TRBJ1-1; 8 bases fit TRBD1. J gave up 1 base and V 4 bases, and 3 bases lay outside the gene matches. CDR1 and CDR2 from the germline V gene are SGHRS and YFSETQ. This CDR3 spans 14 amino acids. For the CDR3, the DNA is TGCGCCAGCAGCGTCGGACAGGGGAACACTGAAGCTTTCTTT. Amino acids: CASSVGQGNTEAFF.

The rearrangement joins TRBV9 to TRBJ2-5; D not certain. This CDR3 spans 14 amino acids. V dropped 0 bases and J dropped 5 bases, with 11 bases sitting between them. Germline-derived CDR1 and CDR2 are SGDLS and YYNGEE. Here the CDR3 reads CASSVDSALETQYF. The CDR3 DNA sequence: TGTGCCAGCAGCGTAGATTCAGCGCTGGAGACCCAGTACTTC.

V gene TRBV7-8 combines with J gene TRBJ1-5; 8 nucleotides align to TRBD1. V lost 5 bases, J lost 3 bases, and 6 bases stayed unmatched. CDR3 length: 15 residues. CDR1 and CDR2 from the germline V gene are SGHVS and FQNEAQ. The CDR3 loop is CASSLRTGTNQPQHF. The CDR3 DNA is TGTGCCAGCAGCCTCCGGACAGGGACCAATCAGCCCCAGCATTTT.

This clone has only one observation. V usage is TRBV7-7 and J usage is TRBJ2-7; 9 bases are a match to TRBD1. V was pared by 5 bases and J by 2 bases, with 7 bases of the junction left unmatched. The germline V gene encodes CDR1 SSHAT and CDR2 FNYEAQ (reference sequence). This CDR3 has 15 amino acids. CDR3 in amino acids: CASSELRDRAYEQYF. The CDR3 bases are TGTGCCAGCAGCGAGCTCCGGGACAGGGCCTACGAGCAGTACTTC.